The 10 T cell receptor beta chains given below trace back to one sample, sequenced in a study of OX40 agonist ivuxolimab in advanced cancers. The protocol was immunoSEQ multiplex PCR, while the TCRdb copy is restricted to in-frame clones and leaves out a portion. Among roughly 7,900 clones listed, roughly 74% were seen once. Sequencing was performed on CD4+ or CD8+ T cells sorted from blood, taken in a trial of the OX40 agonist ivuxolimab. Receptors were obtained from an adult with an advanced solid tumor such as melanoma, head and neck, liver or kidney cancer.

The chain combines TRBV5-5 with TRBJ2-2; 7 positions match TRBD1. CDR3 size: 15 residues. From germline, CDR1 is SGHKS and CDR2 YYEKEE (reference sequence). The trim removed 0 bases at V and 4 bases at J, leaving 3 bases unmatched. The CDR3 nucleotides are TGTGCCAGCAGCTTGGAAGGGGGCGGCACCGGGGAGCTGTTTTTT. Protein: CASSLEGGGTGELFF.

The CDR3, as DNA: TGTGCCAGCAGCCCCCAAGCAAACCGGAGGCGGGGGCCCTACGAGCAGTACTTC. Its protein product is CASSPQANRRRGPYEQYF. V gene TRBV9 combines with J gene TRBJ2-7, with D perhaps matching TRBD2 (7 bases). Germline loops: CDR1 SGDLS, CDR2 YYNGEE. Trimming shortened V by 4 bases and J by 2 bases, and 25 bases separated the two germline ends. The CDR3 totals 18 residues.

The rearrangement joins TRBV10-3 to TRBJ2-1; maybe TRBD1 (6 bases). V was cut by 2 bases and J by 5 bases, with 13 bases left in between. This CDR3 has 15 amino acids. Germline V lookup: CDR1 ENHRY, CDR2 SYGVKD. CDR3 coding DNA: TGTGCCATCAGTGAGCCCCCCGGACAGAACAATGAGCAGTTCTTC. It encodes CAISEPPGQNNEQFF.

V and J are TRBV6-4 and TRBJ2-1; D may correspond to TRBD1 or TRBD2 (5 bases each). The CDR3 spans 15 residues. Looked up from germline, CDR1 is MRHNA and CDR2 is SNTAGT. Trimming left V 2 bases short and J 6 bases short, with 14 bases between. The CDR3 spells CASSDGAGQVNEQFF. In DNA form, the CDR3 reads TGTGCCAGCAGTGACGGGGCGGGCCAAGTCAATGAGCAGTTCTTC.

This clone showed up just once. The chain is built from TRBV9 and TRBJ1-1; maybe TRBD1 (6 bases). Germline-derived CDR1 and CDR2 are SGDLS and YYNGEE. The germline V and J ends were trimmed by 3 bases and 3 bases, with 15 bases remaining between them. This CDR3 is built from 15 residues. The CDR3 coding sequence is TGTGCCAGCAGCGCCGGGGACGAGGGGGACACTGAAGCTTTCTTT. Its translation: CASSAGDEGDTEAFF. Looking up the rest from reference TRBV9 and TRBJ1-1 gives the full variable domain: DSGVTQTPKHLITATGQRVTLRCSPRSGDLSVYWYQQSLDQGLQFLIQYYNGEERAKGNILERFSAQQFPDLHSELNLSSLELGDSALYFCASSAGDEGDTEAFFGQGTRLTVV.

The V and J genes are TRBV7-8 and TRBJ2-5, with 7 bases that match TRBD1. Trimming at V came to 5 bases and at J to 5 bases, leaving 5 bases not matched to a gene. This CDR3 comprises 13 residues. CDR1 and CDR2 from the germline V gene are SGHVS and FQNEAQ. DNA for the CDR3: TGTGCCAGCAGCAACAGGGGTAGGGAGACCCAGTACTTC. Translated: CASSNRGRETQYF.

This clone was observed a handful of times. In DNA, the CDR3 is TGTGCCAGCAGCGTAGAGCAGGGGGCGGGCTACGAGCAGTACTTC. Residues: CASSVEQGAGYEQYF. The chain combines TRBV9 with TRBJ2-7; TRBD1 matches 8 bases. The V and J ends lost 0 bases and 3 bases, in that order; junction bases with no gene match: 5. Looked up from germline, CDR1 is SGDLS and CDR2 is YYNGEE. The CDR3 extends over 15 amino acids.

The chain employs TRBV7-9 and TRBJ2-1; D might be TRBD2 (7 bases). V was trimmed by 0 bases and J by 8 bases, leaving 17 bases between them. Germline V gene lookup returns CDR1 SEHNR and CDR2 FQNEAQ (reference sequence). The CDR3 runs to 16 residues. For the CDR3, the DNA is TGTGCCAGCAGCTTAGCAAACGGGGGGCGGTGGGATGAGCAGTTCTTC. It is translated as CASSLANGGRWDEQFF.

This clone was seen a single time. The rearrangement uses TRBV9 and TRBJ2-1; 9 bases line up with TRBD2. The length of the CDR3 is 16 residues. V gave up 4 bases and J gave up 7 bases; unmatched junction bases: 12. Germline lookup yields CDR1 SGDLS and CDR2 YYNGEE. CDR3 DNA sequence: TGTGCCAGCAGCCCACGAGGCGGGGGGGCTTATAATGAGCAGTTCTTC. Amino acids: CASSPRGGGAYNEQFF. The variable domain in full, completed from reference TRBV9 and TRBJ2-1, reads DSGVTQTPKHLITATGQRVTLRCSPRSGDLSVYWYQQSLDQGLQFLIQYYNGEERAKGNILERFSAQQFPDLHSELNLSSLELGDSALYFCASSPRGGGAYNEQFFGPGTRLTVL.

V and J are TRBV7-3 and TRBJ2-7, with 8 bases matching TRBD2. This CDR3 spans 16 amino acids. The V gene's germline CDR1 is SGHTA and CDR2 FQGTGA. V dropped 2 bases and J dropped 7; count of bases not matched to a gene: 13. The CDR3 loop is CASSLGGGGPPWEQYF. In DNA, the CDR3 is TGTGCCAGCAGCTTAGGGGGCGGGGGGCCCCCCTGGGAGCAGTACTTC. Supplemented by reference TRBV7-3 and TRBJ2-7, the full variable domain reads GAGVSQTPSNKVTEKGKYVELRCDPISGHTALYWYRQSLGQGPEFLIYFQGTGAADDSGLPNDRFFAVRPEGSVSTLKIQRTERGDSAVYLCASSLGGGGPPWEQYFGPGTRLTVT.